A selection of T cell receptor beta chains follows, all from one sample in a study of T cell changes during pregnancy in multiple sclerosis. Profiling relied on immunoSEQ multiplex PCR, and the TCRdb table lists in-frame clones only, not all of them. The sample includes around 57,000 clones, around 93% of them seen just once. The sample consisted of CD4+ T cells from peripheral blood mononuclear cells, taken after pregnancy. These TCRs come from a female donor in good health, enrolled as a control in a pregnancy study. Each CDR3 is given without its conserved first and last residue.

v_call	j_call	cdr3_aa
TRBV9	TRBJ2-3	ASSSRWGQIGNTDTQY
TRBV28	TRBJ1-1	ASRGQGHTEAF
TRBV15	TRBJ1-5	ATSRDVTGSEYQPQH
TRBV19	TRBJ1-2	ATHSGQGFHSYT
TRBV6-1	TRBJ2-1	ASSDLLPEQF
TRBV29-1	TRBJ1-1	SASPGGVNTEAF
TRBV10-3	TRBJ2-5	AISEGVAGGQETQY
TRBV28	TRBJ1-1	ASSQGAPPGAF
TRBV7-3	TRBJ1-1	ASSPPGQGGVTEAF
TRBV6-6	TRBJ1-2	ASRQGADYGYT
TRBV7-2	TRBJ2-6	ASSARAISGANVLT
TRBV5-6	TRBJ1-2	ASSQPGTGIYGYT
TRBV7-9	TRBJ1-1	ASTETSGGWGTEAF
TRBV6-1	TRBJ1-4	ASRGGGATNEKLF
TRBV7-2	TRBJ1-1	ASSPRRGESEAF
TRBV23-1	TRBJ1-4	ATRVSPTAYNEKLF
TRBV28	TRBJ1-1	ASRAGTGLYTEAF
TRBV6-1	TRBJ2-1	ASSHGQAYNEQF
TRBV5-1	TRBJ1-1	ASGMGSTEAF
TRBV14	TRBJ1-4	ASSQVGRIPGEKLF
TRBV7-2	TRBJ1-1	ASSLQPMNTEAF
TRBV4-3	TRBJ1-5	ASSQDDRGSQPQH
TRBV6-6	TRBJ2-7	ASSPGQGAGEQY
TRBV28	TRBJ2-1	ASSAKGTGTPLEQF
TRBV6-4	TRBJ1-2	ASSYTGGTPYGYT
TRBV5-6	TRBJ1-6	ASSLGNGGYSPLH
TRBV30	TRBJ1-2	AWSSRVGYT
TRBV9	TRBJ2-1	ASSASTSGGEGEQF
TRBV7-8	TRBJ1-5	ASSLGGGPNQPQH